Listed here are 5 T cell receptor beta chains from one sample, sequenced in a study of regulatory T cells in long-lasting Graves disease. Documented time point: newly diagnosed GD, antithyroid drugs for less than 3 months. PBMC RNA served as the TCR library source. Relying on iRepertoire HTBI primers and Arm-PCR of CDR3 regions, the team built TCR beta libraries. TCRdb reanalysed the multiplex PCR reads using MiXCR and keeps one entry per CDR3 protein. The table records around 500,000 distinct CDR3 sequences, about 16% of them present only once. These data also formed part of another study, on T cells in Graves' hyperthyroidism and ophthalmopathy.

Sequencing was performed on peripheral blood mononuclear cells (PBMCs), taken at new diagnosis, from a patient treated with antithyroid drugs. The receptors stem from a woman aged 35 to 59 with Graves disease.

The chain couples TRBV12-3 or TRBV12-4 to TRBJ1-2; D gene ambiguous. The CDR3 is 14 residues long. Trimming took 5 bases from V and 6 from J, leaving 16 bases between them. DNA of the CDR3: TGTGCCAGCAGTCTCAGGCCCAGCAGCCATGGCTACACCTTC. It specifies CASSLRPSSHGYTF.

This clonotype appeared a few times. In DNA form, the CDR3 reads TGTGCCAGTAGTACCGGGGGGGACAGGGCAGAAGAGACCCAGTACTTC. Its translation: CASSTGGDRAEETQYF. The rearrangement uses TRBV19 and TRBJ2-5; weak D call: TRBD1 (9 bases). Germline V gene data show CDR1 as LNHDA and CDR2 as SQIVND (reference sequence). The CDR3 length is 16 residues. The V gene lost 4 bases and the J gene lost 3 bases, with 18 bases spanning the gap.

This clonotype was detected many times. The chain joins TRBV12-3 or TRBV12-4 to TRBJ2-5, with D possibly being TRBD2 (6 bases). The CDR3 covers 14 residues. The V gene lost 3 bases and the J gene lost 1 base, with 9 bases spanning the gap. DNA for the CDR3: TGTGCCAGCAGTTTTAGCGGTCCCCAAGAGACCCAGTACTTC. It specifies CASSFSGPQETQYF.

This clonotype was counted ten times or more. The chain recombines TRBV30 with TRBJ2-4; D call uncertain. The ends were cut back, 7 bases at V and 6 bases at J, with 13 bases in the middle. The CDR3 has 12 amino acids. Per the germline V gene, CDR1 is GTSNPN and CDR2 is SVGIG (reference sequence). The DNA of the CDR3 is TGTGCCTCACACCCCCCGGGAAACATTCAGTACTTC. It specifies CASHPPGNIQYF.

This clonotype was seen ten or more times. The chain has TRBV7-2 and TRBJ1-2; D is unresolved. The germline V gene encodes CDR1 SGHTA and CDR2 FQGNSA. The CDR3 runs to 16 residues. Trimming took 1 base from V and 4 from J, leaving 16 bases between them. CDR3 sequence: CASSLEIRTEPYGYTF. CDR3 DNA: TGTGCCAGCAGCTTAGAGATCCGGACCGAACCCTATGGCTACACCTTC.